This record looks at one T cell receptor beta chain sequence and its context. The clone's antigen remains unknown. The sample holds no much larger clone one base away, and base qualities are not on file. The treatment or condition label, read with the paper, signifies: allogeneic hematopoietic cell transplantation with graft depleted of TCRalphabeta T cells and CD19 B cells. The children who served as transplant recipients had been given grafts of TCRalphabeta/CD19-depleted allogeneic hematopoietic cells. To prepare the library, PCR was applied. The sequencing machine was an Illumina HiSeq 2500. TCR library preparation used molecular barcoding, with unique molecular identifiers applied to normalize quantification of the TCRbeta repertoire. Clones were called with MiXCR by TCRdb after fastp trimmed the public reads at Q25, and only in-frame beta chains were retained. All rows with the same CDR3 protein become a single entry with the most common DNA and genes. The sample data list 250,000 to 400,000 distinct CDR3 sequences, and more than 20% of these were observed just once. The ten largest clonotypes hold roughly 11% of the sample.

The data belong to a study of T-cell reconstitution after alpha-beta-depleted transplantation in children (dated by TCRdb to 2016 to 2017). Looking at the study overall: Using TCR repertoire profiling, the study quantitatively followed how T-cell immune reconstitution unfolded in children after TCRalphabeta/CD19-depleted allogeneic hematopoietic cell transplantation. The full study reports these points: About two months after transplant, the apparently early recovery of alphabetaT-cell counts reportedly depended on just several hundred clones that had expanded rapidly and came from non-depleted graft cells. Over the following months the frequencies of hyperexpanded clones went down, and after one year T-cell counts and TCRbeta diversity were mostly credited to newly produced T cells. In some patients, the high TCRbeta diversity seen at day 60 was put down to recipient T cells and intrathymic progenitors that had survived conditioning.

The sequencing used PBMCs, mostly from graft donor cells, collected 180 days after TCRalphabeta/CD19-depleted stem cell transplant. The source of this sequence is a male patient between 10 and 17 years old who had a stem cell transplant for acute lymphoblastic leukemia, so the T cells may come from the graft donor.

The CDR3 here reads CASSIKAYSNQPQHF. The DNA is as follows: TGTGCCAGTAGTATAAAGGCGTATAGCAATCAGCCCCAGCATTTT. The chain is made from TRBV19 and TRBJ1-5; confidence is insufficient to name the D gene. Taken from cysteine to phenylalanine, the CDR3 has 15 residues. Solely the CDR3 DNA is kept, with 45 bases framed from the first base. Based on the germline V gene (reference sequence), the CDR1 and CDR2 sequences are LNHDA and SQIVND. V loses 2 bases, J loses 0 bases, and the germline ends lie 8 bases apart.